This T cell receptor beta chain was recorded in a study of radiation and T cells in renal cell carcinoma. General study points: Top 100 clonotypes averaged about 50% in irradiated versus about 45% in nephrectomy-only tumors. Compared with controls, irradiated tumors had more, larger dominant CDR3 motifs.

Treatment meaning: treatment-naive control, cytoreductive nephrectomy. The patient's renal cell carcinoma had clear cell pathology. Controls included several female and fewer than twelve male donors, resected 2011 to 2014. This CDR3 region has 15 residues. J was trimmed by 5 bases and V by 0 bases; bases with no gene match: 5. Germline-derived CDR1 and CDR2 are ENHRY and SYGVKD. Using immunoSEQ multiplex PCR, the repertoire was profiled, and TCRdb retains in-frame clones only, with some absent. The profile shows roughly 13,000 clones, roughly three fifths of them singletons. A word on this clone: Its antigen is as yet unknown.

The starting material was tumor tissue, obtained from a patient whose treatment was nephrectomy without radiotherapy. The TCR comes from a man between 45 and 60 years old with renal cell carcinoma. The chain has TRBV10-3 and TRBJ2-7; TRBD1 matches 9 bases. The CDR3 sequence is CAISESGTGQHEQYF. CDR3 DNA sequence: TGTGCCATCAGTGAGTCGGGGACAGGGCAACACGAGCAGTACTTC.